This T cell receptor beta chain was found in a study of a mutant IDH1 vaccine in newly diagnosed glioma. The wider study: The initiation of vaccination occurred 4-6 weeks after radiotherapy alone, or with temozolomide cycles. Patients under treatment included about 60% males and around 38% females and had a mean age of approximately 40 years. Patients arrived already treated with radiotherapy, temozolomide, or both, most having had both.

On this clone itself: Its antigen is not identified.

Time point here: week 11, during vaccination. Alongside topical imiquimod, each dose of vaccine comprised 300 ug of mutant IDH1 20-mer peptide. Astrocytomas found in donors were new, WHO grade 3 or 4, IDH1-mutant and ATRX-lost. Generated by immunoSEQ multiplex PCR, the TCRdb table keeps only in-frame clones and is missing some. Here the sample spans 100,000 to 120,000 clones, roughly 90% being singletons. Germline-derived CDR1 and CDR2 are SGDLS and YYNGEE. V dropped 0 bases and J dropped 4 bases, with 7 bases sitting between them. This CDR3 is 13 amino acids long. The input for sequencing was PBMCs, taken from a glioma patient whose treatment included an IDH1 peptide vaccine. The source is a woman between 45 and 65 years old with glioma. The chain employs TRBV9 and TRBJ1-2; D gene ambiguous. The CDR3, as DNA: TGTGCCAGCAGCGTAGGGCCAGCCTATGGCTACACCTTC. It yields the protein CASSVGPAYGYTF. The full variable domain, completed using reference TRBV9 and TRBJ1-2, is DSGVTQTPKHLITATGQRVTLRCSPRSGDLSVYWYQQSLDQGLQFLIQYYNGEERAKGNILERFSAQQFPDLHSELNLSSLELGDSALYFCASSVGPAYGYTFGSGTRLTVV.